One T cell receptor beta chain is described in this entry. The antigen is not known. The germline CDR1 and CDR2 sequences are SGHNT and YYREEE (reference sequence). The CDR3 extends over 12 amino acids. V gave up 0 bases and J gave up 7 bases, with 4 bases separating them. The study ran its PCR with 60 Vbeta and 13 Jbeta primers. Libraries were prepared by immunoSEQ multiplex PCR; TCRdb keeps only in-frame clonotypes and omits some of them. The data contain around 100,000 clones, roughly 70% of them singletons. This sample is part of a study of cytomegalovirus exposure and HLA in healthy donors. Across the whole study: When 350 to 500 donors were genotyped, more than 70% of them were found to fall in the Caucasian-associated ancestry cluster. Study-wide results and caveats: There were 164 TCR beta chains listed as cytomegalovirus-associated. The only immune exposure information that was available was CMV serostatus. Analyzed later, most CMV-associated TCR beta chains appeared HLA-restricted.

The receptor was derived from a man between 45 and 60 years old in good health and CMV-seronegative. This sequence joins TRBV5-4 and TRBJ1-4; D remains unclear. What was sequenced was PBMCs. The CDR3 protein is CASSLAGEKLFF. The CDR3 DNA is TGTGCCAGCAGCTTGGCCGGTGAAAAACTGTTTTTT.